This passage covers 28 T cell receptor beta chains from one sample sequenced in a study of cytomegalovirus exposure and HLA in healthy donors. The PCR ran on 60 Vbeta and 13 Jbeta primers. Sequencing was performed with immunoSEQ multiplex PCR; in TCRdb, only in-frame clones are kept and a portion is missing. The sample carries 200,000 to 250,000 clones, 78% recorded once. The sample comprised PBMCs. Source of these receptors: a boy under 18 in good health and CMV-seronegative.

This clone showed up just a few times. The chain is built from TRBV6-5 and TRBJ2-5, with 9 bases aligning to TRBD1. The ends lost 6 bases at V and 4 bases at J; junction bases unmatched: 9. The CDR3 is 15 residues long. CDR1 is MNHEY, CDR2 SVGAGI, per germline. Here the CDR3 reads CASSDPGQGRETQYF. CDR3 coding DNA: TGTGCCAGCAGCGACCCGGGACAGGGTCGAGAGACCCAGTACTTC.

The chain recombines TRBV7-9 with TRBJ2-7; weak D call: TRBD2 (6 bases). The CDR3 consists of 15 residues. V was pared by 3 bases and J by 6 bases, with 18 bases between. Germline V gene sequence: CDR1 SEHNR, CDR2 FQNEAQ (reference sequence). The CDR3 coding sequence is TGTGCCAGCAGCTTGGTAACCGGGGTCGGGGGCGAGCAGTACTTC. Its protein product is CASSLVTGVGGEQYF.

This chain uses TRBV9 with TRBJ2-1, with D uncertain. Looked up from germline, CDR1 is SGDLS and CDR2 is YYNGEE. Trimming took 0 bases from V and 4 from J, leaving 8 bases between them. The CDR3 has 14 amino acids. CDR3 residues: CASSVDPEYNEQFF. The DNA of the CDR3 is TGTGCCAGCAGCGTAGATCCGGAGTACAATGAGCAGTTCTTC.

CDR3 protein: CASSLGRTEAFF. CDR3 DNA: TGTGCCAGCAGCTTAGGCAGGACTGAAGCTTTCTTT. The chain combines TRBV7-2 with TRBJ1-1, with D hard to call. Trimming cost V 1 base and J 5 bases, with 5 bases left between them. The germline gives CDR1 SGHTA, CDR2 FQGNSA. There are 12 residues in the CDR3.

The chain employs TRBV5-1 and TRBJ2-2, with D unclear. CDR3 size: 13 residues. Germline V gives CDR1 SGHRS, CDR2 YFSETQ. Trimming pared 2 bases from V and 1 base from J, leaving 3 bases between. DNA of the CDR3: TGCGCCAGCAGCTTCGGGAACACCGGGGAGCTGTTTTTT. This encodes CASSFGNTGELFF.

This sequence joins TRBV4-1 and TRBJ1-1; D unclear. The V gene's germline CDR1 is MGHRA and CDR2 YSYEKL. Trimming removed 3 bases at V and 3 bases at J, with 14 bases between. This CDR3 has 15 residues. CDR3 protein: CASSQNKGGYTEAFF. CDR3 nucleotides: TGCGCCAGCAGCCAGAATAAGGGAGGGTACACTGAAGCTTTCTTT.

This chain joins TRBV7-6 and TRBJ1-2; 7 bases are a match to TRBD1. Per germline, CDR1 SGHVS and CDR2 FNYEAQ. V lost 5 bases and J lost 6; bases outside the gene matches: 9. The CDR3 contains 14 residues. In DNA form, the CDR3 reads TGTGCCAGCAGCCCCCAACAGGGGCGGGATGGCTACACCTTC. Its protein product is CASSPQQGRDGYTF.

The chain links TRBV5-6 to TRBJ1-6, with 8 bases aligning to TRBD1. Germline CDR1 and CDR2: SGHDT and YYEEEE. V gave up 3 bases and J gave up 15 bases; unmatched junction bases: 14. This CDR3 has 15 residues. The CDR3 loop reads CASSSLDREQGGLHF. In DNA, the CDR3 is TGTGCCAGCAGCTCCCTTGACAGGGAACAGGGGGGCCTCCACTTT.

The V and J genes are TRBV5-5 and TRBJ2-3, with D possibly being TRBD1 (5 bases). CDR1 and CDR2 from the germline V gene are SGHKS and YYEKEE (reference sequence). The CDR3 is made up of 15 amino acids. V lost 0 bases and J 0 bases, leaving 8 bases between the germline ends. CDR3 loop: CASSLGQGSTDTQYF. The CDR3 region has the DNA TGTGCCAGCAGCTTGGGCCAGGGTAGCACAGATACGCAGTATTTT.

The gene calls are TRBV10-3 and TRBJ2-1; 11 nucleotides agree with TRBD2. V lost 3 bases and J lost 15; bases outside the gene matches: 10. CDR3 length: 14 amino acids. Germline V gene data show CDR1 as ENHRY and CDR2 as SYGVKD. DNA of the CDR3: TGTGCCATCAGTGATTGGTTAGCGGGGGGGCCGGTGTTCTTC. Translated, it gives CAISDWLAGGPVFF.

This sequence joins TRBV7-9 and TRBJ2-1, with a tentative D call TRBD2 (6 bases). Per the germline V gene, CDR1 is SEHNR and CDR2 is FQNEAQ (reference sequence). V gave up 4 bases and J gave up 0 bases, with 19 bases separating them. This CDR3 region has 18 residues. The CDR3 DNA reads TGTGCCAGCAGCTCCTCTCGGGACTCTTCGAGCTCCTACAATGAGCAGTTCTTC. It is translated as CASSSSRDSSSSYNEQFF.

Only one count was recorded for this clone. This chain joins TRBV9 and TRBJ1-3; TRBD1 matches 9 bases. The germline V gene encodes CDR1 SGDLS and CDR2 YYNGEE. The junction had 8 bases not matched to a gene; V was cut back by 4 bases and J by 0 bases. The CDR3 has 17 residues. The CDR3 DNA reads TGTGCCAGCAGCCCCTTGACAGGGGGTCCCTCTGGAAACACCATATATTTT. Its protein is CASSPLTGGPSGNTIYF.

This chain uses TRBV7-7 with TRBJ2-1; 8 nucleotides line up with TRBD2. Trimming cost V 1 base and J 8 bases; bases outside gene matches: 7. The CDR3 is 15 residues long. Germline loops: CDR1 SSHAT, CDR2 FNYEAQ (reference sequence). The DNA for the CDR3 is TGTGCCAGCAGCTTAGGCCGGGAGGGCCTCGATGAGCAGTTCTTC. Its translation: CASSLGREGLDEQFF.

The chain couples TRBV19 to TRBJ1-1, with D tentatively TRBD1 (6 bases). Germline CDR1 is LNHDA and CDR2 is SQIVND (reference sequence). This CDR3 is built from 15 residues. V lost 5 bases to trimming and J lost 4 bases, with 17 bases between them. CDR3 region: CASSPGAGDGTEAFF. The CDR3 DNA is TGTGCCAGTAGTCCCGGGGCAGGGGACGGCACTGAAGCTTTCTTT.

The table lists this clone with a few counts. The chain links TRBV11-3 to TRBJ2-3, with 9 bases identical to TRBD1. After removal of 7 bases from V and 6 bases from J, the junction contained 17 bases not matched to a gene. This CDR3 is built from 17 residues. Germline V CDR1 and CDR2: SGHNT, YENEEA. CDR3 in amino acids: CASTLREDRGFDDTQYF. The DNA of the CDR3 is TGTGCCAGCACCCTTAGAGAGGACAGGGGCTTTGATGATACGCAGTATTTT.

CDR3 sequence (DNA): TGTGCCAGCAGCCACGCAGAGGACACTGAAGCTTTCTTT. This translates into CASSHAEDTEAFF. The V call is TRBV7-2, the J call TRBJ1-1; D not resolved. The CDR3 contains 13 residues. The V end was cut by 5 bases, the J end by 3 bases, with 10 bases between. The germline V gene has CDR1 SGHTA and CDR2 FQGNSA.

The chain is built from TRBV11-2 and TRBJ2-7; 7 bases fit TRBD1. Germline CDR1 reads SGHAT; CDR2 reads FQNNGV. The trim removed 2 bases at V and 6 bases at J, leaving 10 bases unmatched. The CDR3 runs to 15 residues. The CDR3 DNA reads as TGTGCCAGCAGCTTACGAAATAGGGGGCGGTCCGAGCAGTACTTC. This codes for CASSLRNRGRSEQYF.

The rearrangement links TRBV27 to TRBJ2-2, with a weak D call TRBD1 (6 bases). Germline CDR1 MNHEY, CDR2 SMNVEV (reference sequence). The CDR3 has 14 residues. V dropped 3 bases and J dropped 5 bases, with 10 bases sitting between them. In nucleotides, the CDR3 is TGTGCCAGCAGTTTCTACAGGGATACCGGGGAGCTGTTTTTT. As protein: CASSFYRDTGELFF.

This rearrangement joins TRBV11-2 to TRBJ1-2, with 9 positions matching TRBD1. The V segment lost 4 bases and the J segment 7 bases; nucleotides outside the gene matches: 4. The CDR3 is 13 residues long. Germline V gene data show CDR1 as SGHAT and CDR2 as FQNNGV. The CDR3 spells CASSWYRGPGYTF. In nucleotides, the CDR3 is TGTGCCAGCAGCTGGTACAGGGGGCCTGGCTACACCTTC.

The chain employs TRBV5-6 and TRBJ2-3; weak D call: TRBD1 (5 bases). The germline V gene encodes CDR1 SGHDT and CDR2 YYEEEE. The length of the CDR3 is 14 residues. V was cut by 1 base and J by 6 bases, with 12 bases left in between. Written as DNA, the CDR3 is TGTGCCAGCAGCTTGCTGGAACCAGGGGATACGCAGTATTTT. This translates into CASSLLEPGDTQYF.

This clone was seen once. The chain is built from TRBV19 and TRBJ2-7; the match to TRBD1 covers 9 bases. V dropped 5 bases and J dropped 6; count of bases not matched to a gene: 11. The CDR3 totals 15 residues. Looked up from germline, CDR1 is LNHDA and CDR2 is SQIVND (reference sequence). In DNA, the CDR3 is TGTGCCAGTAGTCCTTCACCGGGACAGGGAAGCGAGCAGTACTTC. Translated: CASSPSPGQGSEQYF.

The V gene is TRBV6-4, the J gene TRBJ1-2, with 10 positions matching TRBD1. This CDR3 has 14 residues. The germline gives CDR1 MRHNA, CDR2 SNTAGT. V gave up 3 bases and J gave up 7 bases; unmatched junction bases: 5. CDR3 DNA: TGTGCCAGCAGTGAATCCGGGGACAGGGGTGGCTACACCTTC. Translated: CASSESGDRGGYTF.

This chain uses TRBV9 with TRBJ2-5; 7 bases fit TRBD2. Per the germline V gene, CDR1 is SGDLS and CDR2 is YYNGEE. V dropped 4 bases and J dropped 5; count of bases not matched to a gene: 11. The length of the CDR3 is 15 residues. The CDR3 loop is CASSPYMTSWETQYF. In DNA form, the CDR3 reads TGTGCCAGCAGCCCCTATATGACTAGCTGGGAGACCCAGTACTTC.

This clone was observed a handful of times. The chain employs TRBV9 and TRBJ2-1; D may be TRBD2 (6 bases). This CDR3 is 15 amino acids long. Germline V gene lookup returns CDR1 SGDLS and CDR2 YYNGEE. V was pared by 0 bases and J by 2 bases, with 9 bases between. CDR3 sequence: CASSVDGGPYNEQFF. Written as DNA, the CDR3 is TGTGCCAGCAGCGTAGACGGGGGACCCTACAATGAGCAGTTCTTC.

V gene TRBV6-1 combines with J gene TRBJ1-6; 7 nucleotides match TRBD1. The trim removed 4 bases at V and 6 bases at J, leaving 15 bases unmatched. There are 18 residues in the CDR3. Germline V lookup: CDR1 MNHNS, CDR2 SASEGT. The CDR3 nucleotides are TGTGCCAGCAGTGGGGGCCCCCTGGGACAGCAATCTAATTCACCCCTCCACTTT. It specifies CASSGGPLGQQSNSPLHF.

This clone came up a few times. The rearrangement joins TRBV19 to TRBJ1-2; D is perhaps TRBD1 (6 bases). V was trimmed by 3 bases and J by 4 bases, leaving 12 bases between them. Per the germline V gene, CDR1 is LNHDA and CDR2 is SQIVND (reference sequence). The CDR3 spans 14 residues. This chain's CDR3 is CASSILQGTYGYTF. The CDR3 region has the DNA TGTGCCAGTAGTATCCTACAGGGTACCTATGGCTACACCTTC.

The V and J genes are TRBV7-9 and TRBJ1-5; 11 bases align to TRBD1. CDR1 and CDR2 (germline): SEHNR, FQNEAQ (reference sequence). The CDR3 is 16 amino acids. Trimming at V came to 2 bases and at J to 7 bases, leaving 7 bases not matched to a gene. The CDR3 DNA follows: TGTGCCAGCAGCTTATCCCAGGACAGGGGGCAACAGCCCCAGCATTTT. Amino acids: CASSLSQDRGQQPQHF. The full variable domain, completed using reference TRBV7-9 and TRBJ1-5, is DTGVSQNPRHKITKRGQNVTFRCDPISEHNRLYWYRQTLGQGPEFLTYFQNEAQLEKSRLLSDRFSAERPKGSFSTLEIQRTEQGDSAMYLCASSLSQDRGQQPQHFGDGTRLSIL.

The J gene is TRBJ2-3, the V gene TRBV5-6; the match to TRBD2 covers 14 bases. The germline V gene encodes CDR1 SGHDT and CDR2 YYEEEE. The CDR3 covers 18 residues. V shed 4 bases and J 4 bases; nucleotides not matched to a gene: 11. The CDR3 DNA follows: TGTGCCAGCAGCCTGACTAGCGGGAGGGCCGGGGGGGCAGATACGCAGTATTTT. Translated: CASSLTSGRAGGADTQYF.